The 23 T cell receptor beta chains below come from one sample, sequenced in a study of tumor-infiltrating lymphocytes in glioblastoma multiforme. TCR beta libraries were built from RNA through three nested multiplex PCR rounds using modified ARM-PCR. TCRdb reprocessed the multiplex PCR reads via MiXCR and lists one record per CDR3 protein. Of about 10,000 distinct CDR3 sequences in the sample, about 70% are singletons; the top ten hold around 30%. The sequenced sample consisted of brain tumor tissue. These receptors originate from a male donor with glioblastoma.

Of note for this clonotype: This CDR3 fails to terminate in the conserved phenylalanine or tryptophan, so it likely reflects a read error. V is TRBV29-1 and J is TRBJ2-1; D might be TRBD1 (7 bases). V lost 4 bases, J lost 9 bases, and 19 bases lay in between. The germline V gene has CDR1 SQVTM and CDR2 ANQGSEA. The CDR3 extends over 14 amino acids. CDR3 nucleotides: TGCAGCGTTGGGGGGCGTCAGGGGGGCAGTGAGCAGTTCTCC. Translation: CSVGGRQGGSEQFS.

Worth noting for this clonotype: Because the CDR3's place on the DNA is in doubt, the DNA is left out and the CDR3 is given as listed by TCRdb. CDR3 amino acids: CASSYQVDRGHENCFF. This chain joins TRBV6-5 and TRBJ1-4; no DNA check was done on the table's D call, TRBD1. From germline, CDR1 is MNHEY and CDR2 SVGAGI. The CDR3 length equals 16 residues, ends included.

This clonotype was recorded a few times. CDR3 in DNA: TGTGCCAGCAGCTCAGGTTATAAGCAGTTCTTC. This encodes CASSSGYKQFF. This chain links TRBV12-3 or TRBV12-4 with TRBJ2-1; no reliable D call. The CDR3 is made up of 11 amino acids. Trimming shortened V by 6 bases and J by 11 bases, and 11 bases separated the two germline ends.

The sample holds many counts of this clonotype. The V and J genes are TRBV2 and TRBJ2-7; 8 nucleotides align to TRBD1. The ends lost 4 bases at V and 5 bases at J; junction bases unmatched: 1. Per germline, CDR1 SNHLY and CDR2 FYNNEI. The CDR3 length is 12 residues. The CDR3 spells CASSATGDEQYF. CDR3 coding DNA: TGTGCCAGCAGTGCGACAGGGGACGAGCAGTACTTC. The variable domain in full, completed from reference TRBV2 and TRBJ2-7, reads EPEVTQTPSHQVTQMGQEVILRCVPISNHLYFYWYRQILGQKVEFLVSFYNNEISEKSEIFDDQFSVERPDGSNFTLKIRSTKLEDSAMYFCASSATGDEQYFGPGTRLTVT.

Note on this clonotype: A junction boundary mismatches the germline segment, possibly from a read error. V gene TRBV11-2 combines with J gene TRBJ2-1; 7 bases match TRBD2. CDR3 size: 17 residues. The V gene's germline CDR1 is SGHAT and CDR2 FQNNGV. Here the CDR3 DNA reads TGTGCCGGCAGCTTAGTCCCCGCTAGCGGCACCCACAGTGAGCAGTTCTTC. It specifies CAGSLVPASGTHSEQFF.

The gene calls are TRBV11-2 and TRBJ2-7; D gene unclear. Trimming left V 5 bases short and J 7 bases short, with 15 bases between. The length of the CDR3 is 13 residues. Germline loops: CDR1 SGHAT, CDR2 FQNNGV. The CDR3 bases are TGTGCCAGCAGCCCGGCGGTGGTCTTGGAGCAGTACTTC. Its protein is CASSPAVVLEQYF.

V and J are TRBV20-1 and TRBJ2-2, with 7 bases identical to TRBD2. J lost 6 bases, V lost 5 bases, and 15 bases had no gene match. This CDR3 comprises 16 residues. CDR1 DFQATT and CDR2 SNEGSKA come from the germline V gene (reference sequence). CDR3 coding DNA: TGCAGTGCTCAGGAAGAGGCGGGAGTAGAATCCGGGGAGCTGTTTTTT. Translated, it gives CSAQEEAGVESGELFF.

The V and J genes are TRBV11-1 and TRBJ2-2; no firm D call. V dropped 3 bases and J dropped 3 bases, with 11 bases sitting between them. Germline CDR1 SGHAT, CDR2 FQDESV (reference sequence). The CDR3 totals 15 residues. The CDR3 bases are TGTGCCAGCAGCTTGATGGCGACGGACACCGGGGAGCTGTTTTTT. As protein: CASSLMATDTGELFF.

The table lists this clonotype with a count of one. At one of its ends the junction is not consistent with the germline gene, which may arise from a read error. The chain combines TRBV11-2 with TRBJ2-5; TRBD2 matches 12 bases. Looked up from germline, CDR1 is SGHAT and CDR2 is FQNNGV. This CDR3 is 17 amino acids long. The CDR3 DNA sequence: TGTGTCAGCAGCAAAACCGGGACTAGCGGGCCGAGAGAGACCCAGCACTTC. It yields the protein CVSSKTGTSGPRETQHF.

Turning to this clonotype: The junction does not match germline at one end; this may be a read error. The J gene is TRBJ2-2, the V gene TRBV4-1, with a possible D match to TRBD2 (5 bases). From germline, CDR1 is MGHRA and CDR2 YSYEKL. The CDR3 runs to 15 residues. The CDR3 here is CASSRAVSDTGELFF. DNA of the CDR3: TGCGCCAGCAGCCGAGCGGTGTCAGACACCGGGGAACTGTTTTTT.

A remark on this clonotype: Mismatch with germline at one junction end may stem from a read error. The chain recombines TRBV6-5 with TRBJ2-3; perhaps TRBD2 as D (6 bases). Looked up from germline, CDR1 is MNHEY and CDR2 is SVGAGI. The CDR3 totals 15 residues. The CDR3 region is CDSSHDSGSTDTQYF. CDR3 nucleotides: TGTGACAGCAGTCACGACAGCGGGAGCACAGATACGCAGTATTTT.

In regard to this clonotype: An end of the junction does not agree with germline; a read error may underlie this. V and J are TRBV10-3 and TRBJ2-7, with TRBD1 matching 8 bases. This CDR3 comprises 12 residues. The germline V gene encodes CDR1 ENHRY and CDR2 SYGVKD. CDR3 coding DNA: TGTGCCTTCAGTGAGTCGGGACAGGAGCTGTGCTTC. Translation: CAFSESGQELCF.

The chain carries TRBV6-1 and TRBJ2-7; D is ambiguous. Deletions cut 3 bases from V and 3 bases from J, with 3 bases between. CDR1 is MNHNS and CDR2 is SASEGT in the germline V gene. The CDR3 extends over 11 amino acids. The CDR3 bases are TGTGCCAGCAGTGAGGGCTACGAGCAGTACTTC. This translates into CASSEGYEQYF.

This clonotype was detected once. The junction differs from germline at one of its ends, possibly a read error. The chain carries TRBV12-3 or TRBV12-4 and TRBJ2-3; 8 bases are shared with TRBD1. This CDR3 comprises 13 residues. The CDR3 protein is CAGSHRGADTQYF. The CDR3 DNA follows: TGTGCCGGCAGTCACAGGGGGGCAGATACGCAGTATTTT.

On this clonotype itself: Compared with germline, one end of the junction differs, possibly owing to a read error. The V gene is TRBV20-1, the J gene TRBJ1-2; D ambiguous. This CDR3 is 12 amino acids long. Germline V gene sequence: CDR1 DFQATT, CDR2 SNEGSKA (reference sequence). The CDR3 spells CSDRAEYDGYTF. The CDR3 DNA is TGCAGTGATAGAGCAGAATACGACGGCTACACCTTC.

In its sample, this clonotype was seen many times. The chain's CDR3 is CASSEALLSSYNEQFF. The DNA for the CDR3 is TGTGCCAGCAGTGAAGCGCTTCTTAGTTCCTACAATGAGCAGTTCTTC. The chain is built from TRBV2 and TRBJ2-1; D unclear. In germline, CDR1 is SNHLY, CDR2 FYNNEI. V was pared by 0 bases and J by 1 base, with 10 bases between. The CDR3 has 16 residues.

J is TRBJ2-1 and V is TRBV29-1; 9 bases fit TRBD2. The CDR3 has 14 residues. The junction had 8 bases not matched to a gene; V was cut back by 6 bases and J by 5 bases. The germline V gene has CDR1 SQVTM and CDR2 ANQGSEA. Here the CDR3 DNA reads TGCAGCGTGGCGGGGGGGCTAGCAGACAATGAGCAGTTCTTC. Translating gives CSVAGGLADNEQFF.

About this clonotype: A much bigger clone sits one base away, suggesting this may be a read error. The rearrangement uses TRBV20-1 and TRBJ2-5; 11 nucleotides agree with TRBD2. The CDR3 contains 15 residues. The germline gives CDR1 DFQATT, CDR2 SNEGSKA (reference sequence). The CDR3 region has the DNA TGCAGTGCTTCACCGGGGACTAGCGGCGAAGAGATCCAGTACTTC. It is translated as CSASPGTSGEEIQYF.

On this clonotype itself: This clone may be a read error of a much larger clone one base away. The gene calls are TRBV7-9 and TRBJ1-1, with TRBD1 matching over 12 bases. The germline gives CDR1 SEHNR, CDR2 FQNEAQ (reference sequence). The CDR3 has 15 residues. This chain's CDR3 is CASNLGGQGATEALF. CDR3 bases: TGTGCCAGCAACCTGGGGGGACAGGGGGCCACTGAAGCTTTATTT.

This clonotype is hyperexpanded (1% or more) within its sample. The V gene is TRBV4-1, the J gene TRBJ1-2; 7 nucleotides match TRBD1. The CDR3 totals 16 residues. V shed 0 bases, J shed 2 bases, and the junction held 6 bases outside the gene matches. CDR1 is MGHRA and CDR2 is YSYEKL in the germline V gene. The CDR3 DNA is TGCGCCAGCAGCCAAGATCGATACAGGGGAAACTATGGCTACACCTTC. Protein: CASSQDRYRGNYGYTF.

As concerns this clonotype: This CDR3 is missing its conserved last phenylalanine or tryptophan, likely due to a read error. V and J are TRBV29-1 and TRBJ2-7; 7 nucleotides align to TRBD1. Looked up from germline, CDR1 is SQVTM and CDR2 is ANQGSEA. Germline trimming cut 4 bases from V and 4 bases from J; bases unmatched to any gene: 7. The CDR3 totals 13 residues. The CDR3 loop reads CSVAGTEDYEQYL. In nucleotides, the CDR3 is TGCAGCGTTGCCGGGACAGAGGATTACGAGCAGTACTTA.

Of note for this clonotype: Relative to the germline gene, one junction end is altered; a read error may explain this. This sequence joins TRBV12-3 or TRBV12-4 and TRBJ2-3; D call uncertain. CDR3 length: 16 amino acids. The CDR3 region is CASTPFAGWDGDTRYF. Written as DNA, the CDR3 is TGTGCCAGCACCCCCTTTGCAGGTTGGGATGGAGATACGCGGTATTTT.

The V call is TRBV11-3, the J call TRBJ2-7, with 9 bases aligning to TRBD1. Germline loops: CDR1 SGHNT, CDR2 YENEEA. With V trimmed by 5 bases and J by 6 bases, 2 bases remained unmatched. The CDR3 is made up of 12 amino acids. CDR3 sequence reads: CASSRQGGEQYF. CDR3 nucleotide sequence: TGTGCCAGCAGCCGACAGGGGGGCGAGCAGTACTTC.